This T cell receptor (beta chain) was sequenced in a study of identical twins. General study results and limits: Invariant MAIT and iNKT cells are populations that could partly confound zero-insertion analyses.

Comment on this clonotype: Its antigen is unidentified. A much more abundant neighbour one base away suggests this may be a read error.

TCRdb processed the 5' RACE reads anew with MiXCR; each CDR3 protein has one entry. The table records about 1.7 million distinct CDR3 sequences, more than 30% of them present only once. This sequence was found in a newborn girl in good health. The sequencing sample was made of cord blood.

CDR3 amino acids: CATSAGSNVQYF. The CDR3 DNA follows: TGTGCCACCAGTGCGGGCTCTAACGTTCAGTACTTC. J is TRBJ2-7 and V is TRBV24-1; D uncertain. This CDR3 has 12 amino acids. Germline V gives CDR1 KGHDR, CDR2 SFDVKD. Trimming removed 5 bases at V and 10 bases at J, with 14 bases between.